This entry lists 5 T cell receptor beta chains sequenced from one sample in a study of T cells after posttransplantation cyclophosphamide. Only in-frame clones appear in the TCRdb table, and some are missing; sequencing was by immunoSEQ multiplex PCR. Among some 12,000 clones listed, approximately 80% were seen once. A marrow graft followed busulfan-fludarabine conditioning, with cyclophosphamide on days +3 and +4. This specimen consisted of PBMCs, obtained after allogeneic stem cell transplant with posttransplant cyclophosphamide. Source of these receptors: a female patient aged 50-59 years who received an allogeneic stem cell transplant from a related donor, was CMV-positive, and had no GVHD. Some T cells may have originated in the graft donor.

This clone turned up a few times. This sequence joins TRBV2 and TRBJ1-2; D is uncertain. Germline V CDR1 and CDR2: SNHLY, FYNNEI. V lost 3 bases and J 8 bases, leaving 13 bases between the germline ends. The CDR3 totals 13 residues. CDR3 protein: CASSDAMTGGYTF. In nucleotides, the CDR3 is TGTGCCAGCAGTGATGCTATGACGGGGGGCTACACCTTC.

The chain is built from TRBV11-3 and TRBJ2-3; D call uncertain. V was trimmed by 1 base and J by 2 bases, leaving 7 bases between them. The V gene's germline CDR1 is SGHNT and CDR2 YENEEA. The CDR3 runs 14 residues. In DNA, the CDR3 is TGTGCCAGCAGCTTAGGTCCCTCCACAGATACGCAGTATTTT. This codes for CASSLGPSTDTQYF.

V usage is TRBV6-5 and J usage is TRBJ1-1; D unclear. V was trimmed by 6 bases and J by 1 base, leaving 9 bases between them. Germline V gives CDR1 MNHEY, CDR2 SVGAGI. The CDR3 loop spans 13 amino acids. The CDR3 loop reads CASRSRGNTEAFF. DNA of the CDR3: TGTGCCAGCAGGTCCCGGGGGAACACTGAAGCTTTCTTT.

The chain combines TRBV20-1 with TRBJ2-7; TRBD1 is a possible D gene (6 bases). The germline gives CDR1 DFQATT, CDR2 SNEGSKA (reference sequence). Trimming cost V 8 bases and J 4 bases, with 12 bases left between them. This CDR3 has 11 amino acids. In DNA, the CDR3 is TGCAGTACCGGGACACAGTACGAGCAGTACTTC. It specifies CSTGTQYEQYF.

J is TRBJ2-1 and V is TRBV30, with 7 bases aligning to TRBD2. Germline CDR1 and CDR2: GTSNPN and SVGIG (reference sequence). The CDR3 runs 14 residues. The junction had 8 bases not matched to a gene; V was cut back by 7 bases and J by 2 bases. The CDR3 reads CASLAGNTYNEQFF. CDR3 in DNA: TGTGCCTCCTTAGCGGGTAACACCTACAATGAGCAGTTCTTC.